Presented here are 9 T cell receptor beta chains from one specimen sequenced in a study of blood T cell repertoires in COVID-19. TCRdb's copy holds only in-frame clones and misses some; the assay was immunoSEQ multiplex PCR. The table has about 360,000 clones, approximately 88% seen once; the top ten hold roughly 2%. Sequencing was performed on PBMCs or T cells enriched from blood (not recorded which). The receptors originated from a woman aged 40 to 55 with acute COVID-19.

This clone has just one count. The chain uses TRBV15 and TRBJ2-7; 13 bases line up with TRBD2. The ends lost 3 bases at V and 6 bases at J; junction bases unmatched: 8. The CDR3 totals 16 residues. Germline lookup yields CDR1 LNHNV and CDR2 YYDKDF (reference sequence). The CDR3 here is CATSREPGLAGTEQYF. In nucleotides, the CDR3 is TGTGCCACCAGCAGGGAACCGGGACTAGCGGGGACCGAGCAGTACTTC. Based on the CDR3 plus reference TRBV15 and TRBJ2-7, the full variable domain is DAMVIQNPRYQVTQFGKPVTLSCSQTLNHNVMYWYQQKSSQAPKLLFHYYDKDFNNEADTPDNFQSRRPNTSFCFLDIRSPGLGDTAMYLCATSREPGLAGTEQYFGPGTRLTVT.

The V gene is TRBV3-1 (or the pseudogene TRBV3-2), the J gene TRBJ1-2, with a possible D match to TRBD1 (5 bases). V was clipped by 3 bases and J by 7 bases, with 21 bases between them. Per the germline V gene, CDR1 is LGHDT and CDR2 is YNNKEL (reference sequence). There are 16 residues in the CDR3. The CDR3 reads CASSHLRSGRVVGYTF. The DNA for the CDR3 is TGTGCCAGCAGCCACCTCCGGTCCGGCAGGGTAGTTGGCTACACCTTC.

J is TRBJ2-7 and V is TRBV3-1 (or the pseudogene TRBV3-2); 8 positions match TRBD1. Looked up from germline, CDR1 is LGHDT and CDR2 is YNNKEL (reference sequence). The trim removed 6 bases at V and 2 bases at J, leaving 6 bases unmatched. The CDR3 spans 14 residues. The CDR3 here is CASRKSTGAYEQYF. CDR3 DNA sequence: TGTGCCAGCAGAAAATCGACAGGGGCCTACGAGCAGTACTTC.

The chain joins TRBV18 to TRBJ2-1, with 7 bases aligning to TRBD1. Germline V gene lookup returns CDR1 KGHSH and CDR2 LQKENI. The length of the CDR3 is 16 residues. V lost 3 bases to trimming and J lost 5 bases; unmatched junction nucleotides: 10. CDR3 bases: TGTGCCAGCTCACCGACAGGACGACAGGGACACAATGAGCAGTTCTTC. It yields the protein CASSPTGRQGHNEQFF.

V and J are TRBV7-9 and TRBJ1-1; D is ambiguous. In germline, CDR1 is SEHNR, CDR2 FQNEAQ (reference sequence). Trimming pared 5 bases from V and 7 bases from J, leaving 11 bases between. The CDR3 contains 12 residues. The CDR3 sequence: CASSIPGSEAFF. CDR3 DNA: TGTGCCAGCAGCATCCCCGGGAGTGAAGCTTTCTTT.

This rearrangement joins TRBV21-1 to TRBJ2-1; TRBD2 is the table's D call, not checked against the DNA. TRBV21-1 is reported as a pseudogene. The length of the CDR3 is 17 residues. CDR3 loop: CASSKREGTSSYNEQFF. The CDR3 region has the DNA TGTGCCAGCAGCAAGAGGGAGGGGACTAGCTCCTACAATGAGCAGTTCTTC.

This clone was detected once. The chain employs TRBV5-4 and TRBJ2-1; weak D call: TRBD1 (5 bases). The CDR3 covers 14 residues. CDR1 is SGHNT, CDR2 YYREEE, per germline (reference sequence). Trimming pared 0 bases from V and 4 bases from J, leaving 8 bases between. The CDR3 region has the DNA TGTGCCAGCAGCTTGGATCAGGGATACAATGAGCAGTTCTTC. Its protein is CASSLDQGYNEQFF.

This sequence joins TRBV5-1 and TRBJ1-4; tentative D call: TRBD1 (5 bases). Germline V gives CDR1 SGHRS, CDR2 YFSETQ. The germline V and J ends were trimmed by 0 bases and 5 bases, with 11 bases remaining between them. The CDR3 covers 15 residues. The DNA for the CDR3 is TGCGCCAGCAGCTTGGAGGCAGGGCCGAATGAAAAACTGTTTTTT. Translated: CASSLEAGPNEKLFF.

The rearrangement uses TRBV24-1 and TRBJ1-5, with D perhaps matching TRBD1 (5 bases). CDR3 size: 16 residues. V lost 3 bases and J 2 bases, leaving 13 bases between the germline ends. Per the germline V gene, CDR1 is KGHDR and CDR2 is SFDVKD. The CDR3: CATSDARQGRNQPQHF. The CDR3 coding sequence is TGTGCCACCAGTGATGCCCGCCAGGGCCGCAATCAGCCCCAGCATTTT.